The rows below give T cell receptor beta chains drawn from one sample of a study of T cell responses to AZD1222 COVID-19 vaccine. The protocol was immunoSEQ multiplex PCR, while the TCRdb copy is restricted to in-frame clones and leaves out a portion. The data show roughly 180,000 clones, around 90% seen once. The starting material was peripheral blood, obtained 28 days after the second AZD1222 dose. These receptor sequences come from an adult who received the AZD1222 COVID-19 vaccine. The CDR3 runs from the conserved cysteine through the conserved F or W. The D gene is left open where the match is weak.

D gene,J gene,V gene,CDR3 protein,CDR3 DNA
-,TRBJ2-5,TRBV28,CASSFEGGVSETQYF,TGTGCCAGCAGTTTTGAGGGCGGTGTATCAGAGACCCAGTACTTC
-,TRBJ1-1,TRBV19,CASSSRARGAEAFF,TGTGCCAGTAGTAGCCGGGCCCGGGGAGCTGAAGCTTTCTTT
-,TRBJ1-1,TRBV9,CASSVTGGGEAFF,TGTGCCAGCAGCGTCACGGGGGGCGGTGAAGCTTTCTTT
-,TRBJ1-1,TRBV10-1,CASSEGAGTEAFF,TGCGCCAGCAGTGAGGGGGCGGGGACTGAAGCTTTCTTT
-,TRBJ2-7,TRBV15,CATSRGSGVKSSYEQYF,TGTGCCACCAGCAGGGGCTCTGGGGTAAAGAGCTCCTACGAGCAGTACTTC
TRBD2,TRBJ2-3,TRBV3-1/TRBV3-2,CASSRSGGFTDTQYF,TGTGCCAGCAGTCGAAGCGGGGGGTTCACAGATACGCAGTATTTT
TRBD2,TRBJ2-1,TRBV5-1,CASSFTSGRTNEQFF,TGCGCCAGCAGCTTTACTAGCGGGAGGACCAATGAGCAGTTCTTC
TRBD1,TRBJ1-3,TRBV10-3,CAISWDRNSGNTIYF,TGTGCCATCAGCTGGGACAGGAACTCTGGAAACACCATATATTTT
TRBD1,TRBJ1-2,TRBV4-1,CASSQDSLSFRGLVGYTF,TGCGCCAGCAGCCAAGATTCTCTCTCATTTAGGGGGCTGGTTGGCTACACCTTC
TRBD2,TRBJ2-1,TRBV5-1,CASSLSPSGTDEQFF,TGCGCCAGCAGCTTGTCGCCTAGCGGGACCGATGAGCAGTTCTTC
-,TRBJ1-2,TRBV4-2,CASSQEVGDYGYTF,TGTGCCAGCAGCCAAGAGGTCGGGGACTATGGCTACACCTTC